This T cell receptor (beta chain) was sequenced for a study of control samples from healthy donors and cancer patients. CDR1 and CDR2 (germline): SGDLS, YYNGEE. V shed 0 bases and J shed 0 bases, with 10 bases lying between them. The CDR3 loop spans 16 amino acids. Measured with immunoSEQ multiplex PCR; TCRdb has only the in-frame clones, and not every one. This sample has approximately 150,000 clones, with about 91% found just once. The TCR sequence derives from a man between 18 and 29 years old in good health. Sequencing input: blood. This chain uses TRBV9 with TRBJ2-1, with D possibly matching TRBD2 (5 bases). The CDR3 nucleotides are TGTGCCAGCAGCGTAGCTTCCCGGGGCTCCTACAATGAGCAGTTCTTC. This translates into CASSVASRGSYNEQFF.